These 22 T cell receptor beta chains were sequenced from one sample in a study of Ad26.COV2.S vaccination and SARS-CoV-2 variants. As for treatment: around 19 received Ad26.COV2.S at low or high dose, single or two shots; several received placebo; per-sample allocation not given. Specimens were obtained on day 63 following the first vaccine or placebo injection. TCRdb keeps only in-frame clones here, not all; method: immunoSEQ multiplex PCR. The sample records approximately 250,000 clones, around 88% being singletons. This sample comprised peripheral blood, obtained in a trial of Ad26.COV2.S vaccine versus placebo. Every receptor here comes from a person aged 18-65 years who received the Ad26.COV2.S COVID-19 vaccine or a placebo.

This rearrangement joins TRBV18 to TRBJ2-4; a possible D gene is TRBD2 (6 bases). Germline loops: CDR1 KGHSH, CDR2 LQKENI. The CDR3 has 21 residues. Deletions cut 3 bases from V and 4 bases from J, with 31 bases between. As DNA, the CDR3 is TGTGCCAGCTCACCCGCGGCGTGGCCACCTTTAGCGGAGGCCCTGAAAAACATTCAGTACTTC. Its protein product is CASSPAAWPPLAEALKNIQYF. Complete variable domain (other parts from reference TRBV18 and TRBJ2-4): NAGVMQNPRHLVRRRGQEARLRCSPMKGHSHVYWYRQLPEEGLKFMVYLQKENIIDESGMPKERFSAEFPKEGPSILRIQQVVRGDSAAYFCASSPAAWPPLAEALKNIQYFGAGTRLSVL.

About this clone itself: One junction end disagrees with the germline gene, perhaps due to a read error. V and J are TRBV11-2 and TRBJ1-6, with a weak D call TRBD1 (5 bases). This CDR3 contains 13 residues. Germline CDR1 is SGHAT and CDR2 is FQNNGV. CDR3 nucleotides: TGTGCCAGCACCTTAGCAGGGAATTCACCCCTCCACTTT. Translation gives CASTLAGNSPLHF.

The rearrangement joins TRBV5-1 to TRBJ2-7, with 11 bases matching TRBD1. CDR1 and CDR2 (germline): SGHRS, YFSETQ. The V gene end was trimmed by 0 bases and the J gene end by 3 bases; junction bases not matched to a gene: 8. The CDR3 spans 17 residues. The chain's CDR3 is CASSLEPRTGGNYEQYF. For the CDR3, the DNA is TGCGCCAGCAGCTTGGAGCCCAGGACAGGGGGCAACTACGAGCAGTACTTC.

J is TRBJ1-5 and V is TRBV4-2; D might be TRBD1 (5 bases). Trimming cost V 0 bases and J 9 bases, with 12 bases left between them. The CDR3 extends over 14 amino acids. CDR1 is LGHNA, CDR2 YNFKEQ, per germline. The CDR3: CASSQDMGVWPQHF. Written as DNA, the CDR3 is TGTGCCAGCAGCCAAGATATGGGGGTCTGGCCCCAGCATTTT.

The chain joins TRBV4-3 to TRBJ2-1, with 9 bases aligning to TRBD2. Losses at the gene ends were 4 bases for V and 10 bases for J; bases not matched to a gene: 17. The CDR3 totals 17 residues. Germline V gives CDR1 LGHNA, CDR2 YSLEER. The CDR3: CASSRQTSAGGPGEQFF. The CDR3 bases are TGCGCCAGCAGCCGCCAGACAAGCGCGGGGGGGCCTGGAGAGCAGTTCTTC.

The chain combines TRBV5-5 with TRBJ1-2; 8 nucleotides align to TRBD1. The CDR3 loop spans 13 amino acids. Trimming took 4 bases from V and 7 from J; bases not matched to a gene: 6. Germline loops: CDR1 SGHKS, CDR2 YYEKEE (reference sequence). The CDR3 region has the DNA TGTGCCAGCAGCGCGGGGACAGGCTCTGGCTACACCTTC. Its protein is CASSAGTGSGYTF.

This clone was counted a single time. The chain joins TRBV30 to TRBJ2-2; 13 positions match TRBD2. The length of the CDR3 is 18 residues. The ends lost 4 bases at V and 4 bases at J; junction bases unmatched: 12. Germline V gives CDR1 GTSNPN, CDR2 SVGIG (reference sequence). CDR3 amino acids: CAWNRDRTSGSGTGELFF. The CDR3 DNA sequence: TGTGCCTGGAATCGGGACCGGACTAGCGGGAGCGGCACCGGGGAGCTGTTTTTT.

The chain couples TRBV3-1 (or the pseudogene TRBV3-2) to TRBJ2-3, with TRBD2 matching over 9 bases. CDR1 and CDR2 from the germline V gene are LGHDT and YNNKEL (reference sequence). This CDR3 spans 19 amino acids. With V trimmed by 0 bases and J by 0 bases, 10 bases remained unmatched. The CDR3 sequence: CASSQDKWASGVSTDTQYF. The CDR3 nucleotides are TGTGCCAGCAGCCAAGATAAGTGGGCTAGCGGGGTTAGCACAGATACGCAGTATTTT.

The chain combines TRBV5-1 with TRBJ2-1, with 11 positions matching TRBD1. From germline, CDR1 is SGHRS and CDR2 YFSETQ. CDR3 length: 17 residues. J lost 0 bases, V lost 0 bases, and 2 bases had no gene match. CDR3 residues: CASSLAGTGGSYNEQFF. CDR3 nucleotides: TGCGCCAGCAGCTTGGCCGGGACAGGGGGCTCCTACAATGAGCAGTTCTTC.

The chain is built from TRBV25-1 and TRBJ1-3, with 10 bases that match TRBD1. In germline, CDR1 is MGHDK, CDR2 SYGVNS. There are 15 residues in the CDR3. The V segment lost 4 bases and the J segment 2 bases; nucleotides outside the gene matches: 2. CDR3 sequence reads: CASSVGTGAGNTIYF. CDR3 bases: TGTGCCAGCAGTGTCGGGACAGGGGCTGGAAACACCATATATTTT.

A few counts support this clone. This rearrangement joins TRBV7-9 to TRBJ1-6; D perhaps matches TRBD1 (6 bases). Germline-derived CDR1 and CDR2 are SEHNR and FQNEAQ (reference sequence). The CDR3 is 14 amino acids. Deletions cut 2 bases from V and 7 bases from J, with 9 bases between. The CDR3 region has the DNA TGTGCCAGCAGCTTAACAGGGAACAATTCACCCCTCCACTTT. This encodes CASSLTGNNSPLHF.

The CDR3 sequence: CASRPGVAENIQYF. CDR3 nucleotides: TGTGCCAGCAGACCTGGGGTAGCGGAAAACATTCAGTACTTC. The V gene is TRBV6-5, the J gene TRBJ2-4; tentative D call: TRBD2 (6 bases). Trimming took off 6 bases at V and 5 bases at J, with 14 bases between the two ends. Per germline, CDR1 MNHEY and CDR2 SVGAGI. CDR3 length: 14 residues.

The chain recombines TRBV5-1 with TRBJ2-2, with D possibly being TRBD1 (6 bases). Germline V lookup: CDR1 SGHRS, CDR2 YFSETQ. CDR3 length equals 15 residues. V was trimmed by 3 bases and J by 8 bases, leaving 17 bases between them. CDR3 sequence: CASSSLQGNSGELFF. CDR3 nucleotide sequence: TGCGCCAGCAGCTCACTACAGGGTAACTCTGGGGAGCTGTTTTTT. Filled out from reference TRBV5-1 and TRBJ2-2, the complete variable domain reads KAGVTQTPRYLIKTRGQQVTLSCSPISGHRSVSWYQQTPGQGLQFLFEYFSETQRNKGNFPGRFSGRQFSNSRSEMNVSTLELGDSALYLCASSSLQGNSGELFFGEGSRLTVL.

The chain links TRBV11-2 to TRBJ2-3; TRBD1 is a possible D gene (6 bases). CDR1 SGHAT and CDR2 FQNNGV come from the germline V gene. The CDR3 spans 12 residues. V was cut by 7 bases and J by 3 bases, with 8 bases left in between. CDR3 sequence: CASTQGTDTQYF. CDR3 bases: TGTGCCAGCACCCAGGGGACAGATACGCAGTATTTT.

This clone was detected only a few times. The rearrangement links TRBV4-2 to TRBJ2-1; TRBD2 matches at 10 bases. V trimming: 1 base; J trimming: 0 bases; junction bases outside the gene matches: 3. The CDR3 runs 17 residues. Germline-derived CDR1 and CDR2 are LGHNA and YNFKEQ. Here the CDR3 reads CASSQGSSGSSYNEQFF. CDR3 DNA: TGTGCCAGCAGCCAAGGGTCTAGCGGGAGCTCCTACAATGAGCAGTTCTTC.

The gene calls are TRBV30 and TRBJ1-2, with D possibly matching TRBD1 (6 bases). The CDR3 is 14 residues long. Germline CDR1 is GTSNPN and CDR2 is SVGIG (reference sequence). Between the trimmed V and J ends, which lost 0 bases and 7 bases, there was a span of 15 bases. The CDR3 here is CAWSVQMRRGGYTF. Here the CDR3 DNA reads TGTGCCTGGAGTGTACAGATGCGCAGGGGTGGCTACACCTTC.

The chain carries TRBV9 and TRBJ2-2; D is perhaps TRBD1 (5 bases). V was trimmed by 1 base and J by 6 bases, leaving 10 bases between them. Germline V gives CDR1 SGDLS, CDR2 YYNGEE. This CDR3 has 14 residues. CDR3 sequence reads: CASSVQGAAGELFF. CDR3 DNA: TGTGCCAGCAGCGTACAGGGCGCCGCCGGGGAGCTGTTTTTT.

The chain couples TRBV9 to TRBJ2-1, with D unresolved. This CDR3 is built from 13 residues. Germline V gene sequence: CDR1 SGDLS, CDR2 YYNGEE. V lost 4 bases and J 6 bases, leaving 11 bases between the germline ends. CDR3 loop: CASSLSPPNEQFF. The CDR3 DNA reads TGTGCCAGCAGCCTAAGCCCGCCCAATGAGCAGTTCTTC.

The rearrangement uses TRBV5-1 and TRBJ2-7; possibly TRBD1 for D (6 bases). V lost 0 bases to trimming and J lost 2 bases, with 12 bases between them. Germline V CDR1 and CDR2: SGHRS, YFSETQ. The CDR3 is made up of 15 amino acids. The CDR3 region is CASSLVQGAPYEQYV. CDR3 nucleotide sequence: TGCGCCAGCAGCTTGGTACAGGGAGCCCCCTACGAGCAGTACGTC.

This clone has just a few counts. The chain couples TRBV11-2 to TRBJ2-7; D unresolved. The germline V gene encodes CDR1 SGHAT and CDR2 FQNNGV. Trimming left V 6 bases short and J 4 bases short, with 16 bases between. The CDR3 spans 14 residues. The CDR3 loop is CASSSRTMVYEQYF. CDR3 bases: TGTGCCAGCAGTTCAAGGACGATGGTTTACGAGCAGTACTTC.

The rearrangement joins TRBV6-2 or TRBV6-3 to TRBJ1-2, with D unresolved. V was clipped by 2 bases and J by 8 bases, with 9 bases between them. This CDR3 is built from 12 residues. The germline V gene encodes CDR1 MNHEY and CDR2 SVGEGT. The CDR3 DNA reads TGTGCCAGCAGTTACAGAGAACACGGCTACACCTTC. This gives the protein CASSYREHGYTF.

The chain uses TRBV2 and TRBJ1-6; 7 bases line up with TRBD1. Trimming took 1 base from V and 7 from J; bases not matched to a gene: 10. Looked up from germline, CDR1 is SNHLY and CDR2 is FYNNEI. The CDR3 spans 17 residues. As DNA, the CDR3 is TGTGCCAGCAGTGAAGTCAGGGGGAAGTTTAGCAATTCACCCCTCCACTTT. Its translation: CASSEVRGKFSNSPLHF.